This T cell receptor beta chain was sequenced during a study of CD8+ T cells in alopecia areata. Extraction and reverse transcription of RNA yielded cDNA as the sequencing template. Method: immunoSEQ multiplex PCR; TCRdb's copy keeps in-frame clones and lacks some. The table shows fewer than 150,000 clones, with less than 70% occurring only once. Germline V CDR1 and CDR2: GTSNPN, SVGIG (reference sequence). The CDR3 sequence is 13 residues long. This clonotype originated in a human donor in good health. The chain uses TRBV30 and TRBJ2-5; a weak D match, TRBD1 (5 bases). The tail of the sequence fits TRBJ2-7 better, so the J call may be wrong. The sample was CD4+ T cells sorted from blood. CDR3 nucleotides: TGTGCCTGGAGCAGACAGCTATCCTACGAGCAGTACTTC. Residues: CAWSRQLSYEQYF.